What follows is one T cell receptor beta chain and its context. Its antigen is unknown. Trimming cost V 3 bases and J 5 bases, with 22 bases left between them. The CDR3 extends over 18 amino acids. The sample belongs to a study of OX40 agonist ivuxolimab in advanced cancers. Data came from immunoSEQ multiplex PCR; TCRdb stores just in-frame clones and leaves some out. The sample contains 70,000 to 95,000 clones, 80% to 85% of which appear only once. If patients had autoimmune disease history or systemic immunosuppression, they were excluded. General study results and limits: Clonal expansion was among the lowest in partial responders at 0.1-3.0 mg/kg, especially CD8+. It was not determined which antigens were specifically recognized by the peripheral T cells that had undergone clonal expansion.

The origin of this receptor is an adult with an advanced solid tumor such as melanoma, head and neck, liver or kidney cancer. The sample consisted of CD4+ or CD8+ T cells sorted from blood, taken in a trial of the OX40 agonist ivuxolimab. The chain joins TRBV23-1 to TRBJ1-4; D is unclear. TRBV23-1 is treated as an ORF (open reading frame) with a function not yet certain. The CDR3 DNA reads as TGCGCCAGCAGTCACCTGTCCCCGGGCCCCACGCCCAATGAAAAACTGTTTTTT. Encoded protein: CASSHLSPGPTPNEKLFF.